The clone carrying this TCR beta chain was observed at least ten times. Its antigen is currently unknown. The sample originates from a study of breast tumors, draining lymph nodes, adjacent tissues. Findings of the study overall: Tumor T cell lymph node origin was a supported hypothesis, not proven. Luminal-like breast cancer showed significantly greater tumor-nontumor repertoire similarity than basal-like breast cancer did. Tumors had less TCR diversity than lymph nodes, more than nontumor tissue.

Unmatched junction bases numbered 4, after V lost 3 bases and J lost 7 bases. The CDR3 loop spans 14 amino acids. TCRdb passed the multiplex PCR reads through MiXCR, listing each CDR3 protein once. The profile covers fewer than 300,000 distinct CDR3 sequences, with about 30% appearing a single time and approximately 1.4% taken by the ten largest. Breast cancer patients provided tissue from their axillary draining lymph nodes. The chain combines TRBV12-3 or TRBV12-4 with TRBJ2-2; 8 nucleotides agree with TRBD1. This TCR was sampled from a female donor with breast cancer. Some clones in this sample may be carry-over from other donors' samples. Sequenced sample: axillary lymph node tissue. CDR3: CASSFRGPYGELFF. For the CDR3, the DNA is TGTGCCAGCAGTTTCAGGGGGCCGTACGGGGAGCTGTTTTTT.